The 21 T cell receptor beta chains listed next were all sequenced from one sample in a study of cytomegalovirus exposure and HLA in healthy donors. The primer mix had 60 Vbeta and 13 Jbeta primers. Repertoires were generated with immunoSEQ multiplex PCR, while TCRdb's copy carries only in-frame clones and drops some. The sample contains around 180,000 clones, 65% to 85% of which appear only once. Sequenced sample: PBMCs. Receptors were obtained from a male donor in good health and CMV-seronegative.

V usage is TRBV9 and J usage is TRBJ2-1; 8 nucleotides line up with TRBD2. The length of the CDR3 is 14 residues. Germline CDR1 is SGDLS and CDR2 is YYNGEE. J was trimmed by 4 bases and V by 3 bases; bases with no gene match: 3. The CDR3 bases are TGTGCCAGCAGCGCCGGGACTAGTTACAATGAGCAGTTCTTC. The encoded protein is CASSAGTSYNEQFF.

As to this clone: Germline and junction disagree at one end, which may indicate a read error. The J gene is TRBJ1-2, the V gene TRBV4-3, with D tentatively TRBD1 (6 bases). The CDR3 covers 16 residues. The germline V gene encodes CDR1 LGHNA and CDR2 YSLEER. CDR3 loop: CASSQDGRGRNYGYPF. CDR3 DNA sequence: TGCGCCAGCAGCCAAGATGGGCGGGGGCGAAACTATGGCTACCCCTTC.

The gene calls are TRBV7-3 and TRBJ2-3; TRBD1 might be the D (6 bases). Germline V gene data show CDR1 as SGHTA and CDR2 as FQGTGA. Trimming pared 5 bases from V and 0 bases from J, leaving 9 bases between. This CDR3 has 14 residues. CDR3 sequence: CASSPQGSTDTQYF. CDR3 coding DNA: TGTGCCAGCAGCCCCCAGGGGAGCACAGATACGCAGTATTTT.

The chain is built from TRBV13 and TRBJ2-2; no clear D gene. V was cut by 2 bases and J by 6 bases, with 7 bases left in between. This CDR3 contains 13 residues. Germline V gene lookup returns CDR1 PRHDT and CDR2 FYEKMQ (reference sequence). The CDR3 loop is CASSLRVAGELFF. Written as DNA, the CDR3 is TGTGCCAGCAGCTTAAGAGTCGCCGGGGAGCTGTTTTTT.

CDR3 sequence: CASSTGETQYF. The CDR3 bases are TGTGCCAGTAGTACCGGGGAGACCCAGTACTTC. The chain has TRBV19 and TRBJ2-5; D unresolved. The CDR3 is 11 residues long. The germline gives CDR1 LNHDA, CDR2 SQIVND (reference sequence). V was trimmed by 4 bases and J by 5 bases, leaving 5 bases between them. The full variable domain, rest sourced from reference TRBV19 and TRBJ2-5, is DGGITQSPKYLFRKEGQNVTLSCEQNLNHDAMYWYRQDPGQGLRLIYYSQIVNDFQKGDIAEGYSVSREKKESFPLTVTSAQKNPTAFYLCASSTGETQYFGPGTRLLVL.

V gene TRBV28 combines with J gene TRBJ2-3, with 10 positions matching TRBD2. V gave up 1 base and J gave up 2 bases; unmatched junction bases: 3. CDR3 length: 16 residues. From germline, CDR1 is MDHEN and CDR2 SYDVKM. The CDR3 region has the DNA TGTGCCAGCAGTTTATTAGCGGGAGGTAACACAGATACGCAGTATTTT. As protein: CASSLLAGGNTDTQYF.

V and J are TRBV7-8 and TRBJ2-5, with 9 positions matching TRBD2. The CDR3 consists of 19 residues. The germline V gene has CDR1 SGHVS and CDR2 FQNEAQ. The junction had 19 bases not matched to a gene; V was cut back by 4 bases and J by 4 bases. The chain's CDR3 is CASSYRGRRSRSGGETQYF. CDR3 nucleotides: TGTGCCAGCAGCTACCGGGGCAGGCGGTCTCGTAGCGGGGGAGAGACCCAGTACTTC.

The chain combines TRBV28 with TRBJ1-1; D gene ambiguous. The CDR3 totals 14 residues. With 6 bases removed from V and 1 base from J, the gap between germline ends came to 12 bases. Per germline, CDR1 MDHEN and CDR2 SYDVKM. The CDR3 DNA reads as TGTGCCAGCAGGAGAGGAGAACCGAACACTGAAGCTTTCTTT. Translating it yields CASRRGEPNTEAFF.

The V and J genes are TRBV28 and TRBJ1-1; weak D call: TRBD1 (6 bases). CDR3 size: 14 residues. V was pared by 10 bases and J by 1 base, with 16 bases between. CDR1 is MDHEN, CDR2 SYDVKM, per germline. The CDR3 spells CATTSPGQNTEAFF. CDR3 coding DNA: TGTGCCACCACCTCACCGGGACAGAACACTGAAGCTTTCTTT.

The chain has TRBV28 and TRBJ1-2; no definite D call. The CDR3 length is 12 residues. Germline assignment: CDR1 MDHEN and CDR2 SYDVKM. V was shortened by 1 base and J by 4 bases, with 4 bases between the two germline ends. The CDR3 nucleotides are TGTGCCAGCAGTTTATCCTTCTATGGCTACACCTTC. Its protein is CASSLSFYGYTF.

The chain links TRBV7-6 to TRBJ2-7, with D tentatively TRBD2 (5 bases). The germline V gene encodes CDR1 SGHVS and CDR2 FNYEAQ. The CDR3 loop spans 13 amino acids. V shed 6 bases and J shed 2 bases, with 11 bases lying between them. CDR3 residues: CASSPPGAYEQYF. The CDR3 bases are TGTGCCAGCAGTCCCCCCGGGGCCTACGAGCAGTACTTC.

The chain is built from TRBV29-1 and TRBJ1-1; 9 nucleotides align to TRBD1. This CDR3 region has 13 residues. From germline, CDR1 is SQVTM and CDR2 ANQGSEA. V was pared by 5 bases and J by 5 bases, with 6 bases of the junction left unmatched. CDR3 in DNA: TGCAGCGTTACAACGGACAGGGGAACTGAAGCTTTCTTT. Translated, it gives CSVTTDRGTEAFF. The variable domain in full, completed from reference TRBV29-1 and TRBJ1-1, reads SAVISQKPSRDICQRGTSLTIQCQVDSQVTMMFWYRQQPGQSLTLIATANQGSEATYESGFVIDKFPISRPNLTFSTLTVSNMSPEDSSIYLCSVTTDRGTEAFFGQGTRLTVV.

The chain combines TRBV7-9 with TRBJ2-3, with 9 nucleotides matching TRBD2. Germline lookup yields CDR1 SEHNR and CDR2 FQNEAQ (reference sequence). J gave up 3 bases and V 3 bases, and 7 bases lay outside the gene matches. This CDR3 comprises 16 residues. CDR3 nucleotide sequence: TGTGCCAGCAGCTTTGGAGCGGGAGGATTAACAGATACGCAGTATTTT. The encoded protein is CASSFGAGGLTDTQYF.

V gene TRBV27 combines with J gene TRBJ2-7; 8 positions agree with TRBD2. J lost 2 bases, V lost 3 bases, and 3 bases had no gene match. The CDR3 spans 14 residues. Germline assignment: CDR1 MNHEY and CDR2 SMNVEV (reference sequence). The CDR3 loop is CASSLVSGAYEQYF. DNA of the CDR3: TGTGCCAGCAGTTTGGTTAGCGGGGCCTACGAGCAGTACTTC.

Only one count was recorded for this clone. Here the CDR3 reads CASSYSQGSYEQYF. The CDR3 nucleotides are TGTGCCAGCAGTTACTCACAGGGGTCCTACGAGCAGTACTTC. The chain joins TRBV6-5 to TRBJ2-7; 7 nucleotides align to TRBD1. The CDR3 covers 14 residues. V lost 0 bases and J lost 1; bases outside the gene matches: 0. Germline-derived CDR1 and CDR2 are MNHEY and SVGAGI.

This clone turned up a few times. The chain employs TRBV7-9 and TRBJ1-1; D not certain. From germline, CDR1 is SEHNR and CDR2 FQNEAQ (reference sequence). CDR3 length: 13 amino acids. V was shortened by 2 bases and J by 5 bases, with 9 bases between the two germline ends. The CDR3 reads CASSLKLRTEAFF. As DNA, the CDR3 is TGTGCCAGCAGCTTAAAGTTGAGGACTGAAGCTTTCTTT. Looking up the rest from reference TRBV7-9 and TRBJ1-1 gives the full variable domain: DTGVSQNPRHKITKRGQNVTFRCDPISEHNRLYWYRQTLGQGPEFLTYFQNEAQLEKSRLLSDRFSAERPKGSFSTLEIQRTEQGDSAMYLCASSLKLRTEAFFGQGTRLTVV.

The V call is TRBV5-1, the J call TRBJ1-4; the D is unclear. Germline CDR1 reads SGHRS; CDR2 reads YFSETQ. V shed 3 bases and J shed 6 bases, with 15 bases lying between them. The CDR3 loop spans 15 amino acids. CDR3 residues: CASSSTAGPDEKLFF. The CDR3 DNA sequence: TGCGCCAGCAGCTCCACGGCGGGTCCCGATGAAAAACTGTTTTTT.

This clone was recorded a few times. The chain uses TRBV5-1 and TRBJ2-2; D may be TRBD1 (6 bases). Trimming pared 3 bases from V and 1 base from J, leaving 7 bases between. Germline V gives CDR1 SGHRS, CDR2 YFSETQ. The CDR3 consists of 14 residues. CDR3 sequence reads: CASSWTENTGELFF. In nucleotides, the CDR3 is TGCGCCAGCAGCTGGACAGAGAACACCGGGGAGCTGTTTTTT.

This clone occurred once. For the CDR3, the DNA is TGTGCCAGCAGCTTACCAGGCGGCAGGGGGCGGGGGTTTTACAATGAGCAGTTCTTC. Translating gives CASSLPGGRGRGFYNEQFF. The chain recombines TRBV11-1 with TRBJ2-1; a possible D gene is TRBD1 (8 bases). The length of the CDR3 is 19 residues. Germline CDR1 SGHAT, CDR2 FQDESV (reference sequence). V gave up 2 bases and J gave up 4 bases, with 24 bases separating them.

In DNA form, the CDR3 reads TGTGCCAGCTCACCTTCCAGGGGGGAACAGCCCCAGCATTTT. The encoded protein is CASSPSRGEQPQHF. The genes are TRBV18 and TRBJ1-5, with 7 bases identical to TRBD1. Germline V gene lookup returns CDR1 KGHSH and CDR2 LQKENI. With V trimmed by 3 bases and J by 7 bases, 6 bases remained unmatched. The CDR3 loop spans 14 amino acids.

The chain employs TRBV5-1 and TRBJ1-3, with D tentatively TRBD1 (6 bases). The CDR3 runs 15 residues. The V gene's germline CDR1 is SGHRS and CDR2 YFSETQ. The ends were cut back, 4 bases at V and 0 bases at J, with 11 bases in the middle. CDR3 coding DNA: TGCGCCAGCAGCGTCACAGGGATCTCTGGAAACACCATATATTTT. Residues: CASSVTGISGNTIYF.